The clone carrying this T cell receptor beta chain was recorded once. Authors' data handling: Amplifying reference gene primers gave estimates of nucleated cell counts. The data were produced by immunoSEQ multiplex PCR, yet TCRdb's version contains in-frame clones alone and is incomplete. Clone size and the V and J calls come from that table; the DNA yielded D and trimming. The table has about 280,000 clones, roughly 80% seen once. The data are from a study of blood T cell repertoires in COVID-19. CDR3 length equals 17 residues. Losses at the gene ends were 4 bases for V and 3 bases for J; bases not matched to a gene: 12. The germline gives CDR1 LNHDA, CDR2 SQIVND (reference sequence).

Specimen: PBMCs or T cells enriched from blood (not recorded which). The origin of this receptor is a man between 40 and 49 years old who had been exposed to COVID-19. The V call is TRBV19, the J call TRBJ2-7; 10 bases are a match to TRBD2. The CDR3 sequence: CASSTQSGGAIFYEQYF. The CDR3 nucleotides read TGTGCCAGTAGTACCCAGAGCGGGGGGGCAATCTTCTACGAGCAGTACTTC.